The rows below give T cell receptor beta chains drawn from one sample of a study of spatial heterogeneity in lung cancer. TCRdb redid the calling of the 5' RACE reads with MiXCR, one entry per CDR3 protein. Counted here are around 45,000 distinct CDR3 sequences, about 22% occurring once; the ten biggest clones make up roughly 7.2%. The sample in question was PBMCs, obtained at follow-up. The receptors shown here come from a female donor with early-stage non-small cell lung cancer. Both conserved end residues are trimmed from each CDR3. D genes are given only for firm matches. Where a row states a size, it is once, few, many or the class of an expanded clone; other rows omit it.

V gene: TRBV6-5; clone size: many; D gene: NA; CDR3 protein: ASSYSGWGETQY
V gene: TRBV3-1; clone size: few; D gene: TRBD2; CDR3 protein: ASSQTGGQNEQF
V gene: TRBV12-3/TRBV12-4; clone size: NA; D gene: NA; CDR3 protein: ASSLQRGDRYGYT
V gene: TRBV11-2; clone size: NA; D gene: NA; CDR3 protein: ASSLTPRTYEQY
V gene: TRBV7-3; clone size: few; D gene: NA; CDR3 protein: ASSLQGLITDTQY
V gene: TRBV5-6; clone size: few; D gene: NA; CDR3 protein: ATGRGSYEQY
V gene: TRBV13; clone size: NA; D gene: NA; CDR3 protein: ASRRGGLSEAF
V gene: TRBV2; clone size: NA; D gene: NA; CDR3 protein: ASKNRVAETQY
V gene: TRBV6-5; clone size: few; D gene: NA; CDR3 protein: ASSYAGYYGYT
V gene: TRBV3-1; clone size: many; D gene: TRBD1; CDR3 protein: ASSQGPGGFYEQY
V gene: TRBV20-1; clone size: NA; D gene: TRBD2; CDR3 protein: SGRDRGLAGAQAWEQY
V gene: TRBV10-3; clone size: NA; D gene: NA; CDR3 protein: AISEAVADTQY
V gene: TRBV29-1; clone size: many; D gene: NA; CDR3 protein: SVRGGGETQY
V gene: TRBV29-1; clone size: NA; D gene: TRBD1; CDR3 protein: SVWTGPSWNEQF
V gene: TRBV5-4; clone size: few; D gene: TRBD1; CDR3 protein: ASSLGGDRGYEQY
V gene: TRBV9; clone size: few; D gene: TRBD2; CDR3 protein: ASSVATGGTGELF
V gene: TRBV5-1; clone size: many; D gene: NA; CDR3 protein: ASSLDRPEGEQY
V gene: TRBV12-5; clone size: few; D gene: TRBD1; CDR3 protein: ASGLRGINTGELF
V gene: TRBV9; clone size: few; D gene: NA; CDR3 protein: ASSVQNTDTQY
V gene: TRBV24-1; clone size: NA; D gene: NA; CDR3 protein: ATSDLPGSLF
V gene: TRBV19; clone size: NA; D gene: NA; CDR3 protein: ASRRGGSYEQY
V gene: TRBV7-8; clone size: NA; D gene: TRBD1; CDR3 protein: ASSLHQGASSPLH
V gene: TRBV4-1; clone size: many; D gene: NA; CDR3 protein: ASSQDPGANVLT
V gene: TRBV20-1; clone size: few; D gene: NA; CDR3 protein: SAHERGARNQPQH
V gene: TRBV20-1; clone size: many; D gene: TRBD1; CDR3 protein: SAGRQGYTEAF
V gene: TRBV7-8; clone size: many; D gene: NA; CDR3 protein: ASSPGRNRVLLDSGELF
V gene: TRBV20-1; clone size: few; D gene: NA; CDR3 protein: SAPWTENYGYT
V gene: TRBV29-1; clone size: few; D gene: TRBD2; CDR3 protein: SVVGGGTIQY
V gene: TRBV7-9; clone size: few; D gene: TRBD2; CDR3 protein: ASSPRLAWYGTDTQY
V gene: TRBV12-3/TRBV12-4; clone size: NA; D gene: TRBD2; CDR3 protein: ASTPLAGGHEQY
V gene: TRBV2; clone size: few; D gene: NA; CDR3 protein: ASSLQGPSANEKLF
V gene: TRBV9; clone size: NA; D gene: NA; CDR3 protein: ASSVATSGEAF
V gene: TRBV10-3; clone size: NA; D gene: NA; CDR3 protein: AISVGEKREQY
V gene: TRBV3-1; clone size: few; D gene: NA; CDR3 protein: ASSQDPPGMESEQY
V gene: TRBV5-6; clone size: NA; D gene: NA; CDR3 protein: ASTSMGYGNEQF
V gene: TRBV20-1; clone size: NA; D gene: NA; CDR3 protein: SARGGQVYNEQF
V gene: TRBV28; clone size: many; D gene: NA; CDR3 protein: ASSSEGHLADQETQY
V gene: TRBV4-1; clone size: few; D gene: NA; CDR3 protein: ASSQDRVRKTQY
V gene: TRBV19; clone size: many; D gene: TRBD2; CDR3 protein: ASALAGGNNEQF
V gene: TRBV3-1; clone size: many; D gene: NA; CDR3 protein: ASSQMVGSTKIQETQY
V gene: TRBV10-3; clone size: few; D gene: NA; CDR3 protein: AISESGTGNQPQH
V gene: TRBV23-1; clone size: NA; D gene: NA; CDR3 protein: ASDRQGAPGSCF
V gene: TRBV19; clone size: few; D gene: NA; CDR3 protein: ASSIVDLNTGELF
V gene: TRBV24-1; clone size: many; D gene: NA; CDR3 protein: ATSDSSRGSTDTQY
V gene: TRBV7-6; clone size: NA; D gene: NA; CDR3 protein: ASSRGEETQY
V gene: TRBV5-1; clone size: many; D gene: TRBD1; CDR3 protein: ASSVSGGVGNTIY
V gene: TRBV5-1; clone size: medium-sized; D gene: TRBD1; CDR3 protein: ASSLAGTVEETQY
V gene: TRBV25-1; clone size: NA; D gene: NA; CDR3 protein: ASSETYNYGYT
V gene: TRBV11-2; clone size: few; D gene: TRBD2; CDR3 protein: ASSSRGGLLAGGRDEQY
V gene: TRBV5-1; clone size: few; D gene: NA; CDR3 protein: ASSLSRVFYEQY
V gene: TRBV7-9; clone size: many; D gene: TRBD2; CDR3 protein: ASSLLAGGTSLETQY
V gene: TRBV5-4; clone size: many; D gene: NA; CDR3 protein: ASSLARRKNIQY
V gene: TRBV11-1; clone size: few; D gene: TRBD2; CDR3 protein: ASKNPSGDTQY